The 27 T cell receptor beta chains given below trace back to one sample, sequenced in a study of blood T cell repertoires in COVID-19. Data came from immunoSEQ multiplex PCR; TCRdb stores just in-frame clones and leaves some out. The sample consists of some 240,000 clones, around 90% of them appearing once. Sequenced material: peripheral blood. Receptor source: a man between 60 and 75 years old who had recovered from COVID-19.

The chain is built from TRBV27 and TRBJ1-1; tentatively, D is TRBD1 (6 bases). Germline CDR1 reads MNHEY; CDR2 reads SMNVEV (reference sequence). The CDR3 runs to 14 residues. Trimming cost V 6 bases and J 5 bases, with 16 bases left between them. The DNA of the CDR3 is TGTGCCAGCAGGATCGTCAGGGGTGGGACTGAAGCTTTCTTT. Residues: CASRIVRGGTEAFF.

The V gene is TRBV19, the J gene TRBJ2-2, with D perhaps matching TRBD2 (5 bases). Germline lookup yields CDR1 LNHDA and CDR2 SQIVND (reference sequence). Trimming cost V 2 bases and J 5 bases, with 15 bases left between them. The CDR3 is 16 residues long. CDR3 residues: CASSIPPKRVTGELFF. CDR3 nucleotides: TGTGCCAGTAGTATACCCCCGAAGAGGGTGACCGGGGAGCTGTTTTTT.

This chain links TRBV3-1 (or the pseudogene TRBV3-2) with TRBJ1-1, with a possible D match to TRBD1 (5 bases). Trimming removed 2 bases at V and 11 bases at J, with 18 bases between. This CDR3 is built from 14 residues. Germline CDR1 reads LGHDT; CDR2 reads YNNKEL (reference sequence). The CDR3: CASSQQYLGVGAFF. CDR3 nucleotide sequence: TGTGCCAGCAGCCAACAGTATCTAGGGGTTGGGGCTTTCTTT.

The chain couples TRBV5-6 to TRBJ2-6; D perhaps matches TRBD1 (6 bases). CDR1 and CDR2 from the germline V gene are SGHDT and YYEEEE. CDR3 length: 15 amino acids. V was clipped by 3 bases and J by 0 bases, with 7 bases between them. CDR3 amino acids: CASSYRVSGANVLTF. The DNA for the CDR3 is TGTGCCAGCAGCTACAGGGTCTCTGGGGCCAACGTCCTGACTTTC. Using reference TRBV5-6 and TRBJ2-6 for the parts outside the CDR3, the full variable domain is DAGVTQSPTHLIKTRGQQVTLRCSPKSGHDTVSWYQQALGQGPQFIFQYYEEEERQRGNFPDRFSGHQFPNYSSELNVNALLLGDSALYLCASSYRVSGANVLTFGAGSRLTVL.

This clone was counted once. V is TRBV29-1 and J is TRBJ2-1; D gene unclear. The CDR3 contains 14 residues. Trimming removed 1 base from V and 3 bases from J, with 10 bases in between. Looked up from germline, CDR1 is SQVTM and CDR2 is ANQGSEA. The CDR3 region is CSVEGARGYNEQFF. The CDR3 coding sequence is TGCAGCGTTGAAGGTGCCCGAGGCTACAATGAGCAGTTCTTC.

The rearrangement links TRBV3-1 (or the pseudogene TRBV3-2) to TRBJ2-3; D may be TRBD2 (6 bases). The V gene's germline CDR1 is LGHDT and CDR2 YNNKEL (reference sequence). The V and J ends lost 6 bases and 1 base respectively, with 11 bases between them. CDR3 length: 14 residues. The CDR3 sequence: CASRKSSGTDTQYF. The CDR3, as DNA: TGTGCCAGCAGAAAATCTAGCGGCACAGATACGCAGTATTTT.

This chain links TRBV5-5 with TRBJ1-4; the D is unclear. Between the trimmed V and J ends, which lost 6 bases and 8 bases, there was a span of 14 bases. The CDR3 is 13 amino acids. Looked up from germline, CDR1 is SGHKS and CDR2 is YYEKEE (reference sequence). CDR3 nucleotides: TGTGCCAGCAAGCGGCCGGCAGGCGAAAAACTGTTTTTT. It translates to CASKRPAGEKLFF. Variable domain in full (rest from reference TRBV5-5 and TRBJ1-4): DAGVTQSPTHLIKTRGQQVTLRCSPISGHKSVSWYQQVLGQGPQFIFQYYEKEERGRGNFPDRFSARQFPNYSSELNVNALLLGDSALYLCASKRPAGEKLFFGSGTQLSVL.

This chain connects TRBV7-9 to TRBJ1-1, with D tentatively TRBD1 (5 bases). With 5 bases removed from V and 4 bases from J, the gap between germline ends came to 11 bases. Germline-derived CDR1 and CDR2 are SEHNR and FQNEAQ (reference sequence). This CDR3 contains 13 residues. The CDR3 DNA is TGTGCCAGCAGCATCGGGGGGGTCACTGAAGCTTTCTTT. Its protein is CASSIGGVTEAFF.

The CDR3 region is CASSPRQGASGANVLTF. The CDR3 DNA reads as TGTGCCAGCAGCCCTCGACAGGGGGCATCTGGGGCCAACGTCCTGACTTTC. V usage is TRBV7-6 and J usage is TRBJ2-6; TRBD1 agrees at 10 bases. This CDR3 spans 17 amino acids. In germline, CDR1 is SGHVS, CDR2 FNYEAQ. Trimming cost V 5 bases and J 1 base; bases outside gene matches: 5.

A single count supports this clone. The CDR3 nucleotides read TGTGCCAGCAGCCCCCAAGGGGGCGTCTATGGCTACACCTTC. It translates to CASSPQGGVYGYTF. The chain combines TRBV7-9 with TRBJ1-2, with TRBD1 matching 7 bases. With V trimmed by 5 bases and J by 4 bases, 7 bases remained unmatched. Looked up from germline, CDR1 is SEHNR and CDR2 is FQNEAQ (reference sequence). CDR3 length equals 14 residues.

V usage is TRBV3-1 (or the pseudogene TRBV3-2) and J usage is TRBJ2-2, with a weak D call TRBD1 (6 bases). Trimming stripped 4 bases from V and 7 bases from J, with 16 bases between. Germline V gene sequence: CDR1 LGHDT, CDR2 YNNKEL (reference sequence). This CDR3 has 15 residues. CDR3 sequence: CASSRQTGWGGELFF. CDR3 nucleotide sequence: TGTGCCAGCAGCCGTCAGACAGGTTGGGGCGGGGAGCTGTTTTTT.

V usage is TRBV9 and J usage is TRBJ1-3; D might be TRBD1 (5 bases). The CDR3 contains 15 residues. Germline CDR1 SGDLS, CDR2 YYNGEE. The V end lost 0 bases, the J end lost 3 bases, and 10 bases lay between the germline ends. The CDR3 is CASSVVAGGGNTIYF. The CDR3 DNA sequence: TGTGCCAGCAGCGTAGTTGCGGGGGGTGGAAACACCATATATTTT. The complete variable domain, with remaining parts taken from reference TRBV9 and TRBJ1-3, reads DSGVTQTPKHLITATGQRVTLRCSPRSGDLSVYWYQQSLDQGLQFLIQYYNGEERAKGNILERFSAQQFPDLHSELNLSSLELGDSALYFCASSVVAGGGNTIYFGEGSWLTVV.

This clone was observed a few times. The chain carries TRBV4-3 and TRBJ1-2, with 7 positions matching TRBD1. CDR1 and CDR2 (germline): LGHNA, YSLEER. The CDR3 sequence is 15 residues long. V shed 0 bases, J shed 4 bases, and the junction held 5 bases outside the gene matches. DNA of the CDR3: TGCGCCAGCAGCCAAGACCGGGGACAGCGCTATGGCTACACCTTC. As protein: CASSQDRGQRYGYTF.

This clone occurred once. For the CDR3, the DNA is TGTGCAAGTCGCTCAGGGACAGGGGAGGAGGCCGGCAATCAGCCCCAGCATTTT. Protein: CASRSGTGEEAGNQPQHF. V gene TRBV12-2 combines with J gene TRBJ1-5; TRBD1 reflects the table's D call only, with no check against the DNA. TRBV12-2 is reported as a pseudogene. This CDR3 has 18 amino acids.

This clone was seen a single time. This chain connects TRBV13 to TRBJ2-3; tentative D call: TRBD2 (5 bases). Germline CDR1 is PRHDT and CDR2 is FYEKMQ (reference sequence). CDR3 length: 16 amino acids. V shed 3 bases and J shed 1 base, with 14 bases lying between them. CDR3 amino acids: CASSFRAGGGTDTQYF. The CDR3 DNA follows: TGTGCCAGCAGCTTCCGGGCGGGTGGGGGCACAGATACGCAGTATTTT.

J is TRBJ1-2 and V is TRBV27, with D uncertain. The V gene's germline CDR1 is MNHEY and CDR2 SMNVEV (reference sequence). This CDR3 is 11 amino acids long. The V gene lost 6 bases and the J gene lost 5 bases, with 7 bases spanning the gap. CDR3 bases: TGTGCCAGCAGGGAGGAGTATGGCTACACCTTC. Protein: CASREEYGYTF.

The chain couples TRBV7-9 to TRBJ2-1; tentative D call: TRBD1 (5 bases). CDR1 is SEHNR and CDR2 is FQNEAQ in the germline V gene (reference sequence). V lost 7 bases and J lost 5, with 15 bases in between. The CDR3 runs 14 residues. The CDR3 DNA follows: TGTGCCAGCACCCGTGACAGAGCCCACAATGAGCAGTTCTTC. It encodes CASTRDRAHNEQFF. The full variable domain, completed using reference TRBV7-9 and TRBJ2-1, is DTGVSQNPRHKITKRGQNVTFRCDPISEHNRLYWYRQTLGQGPEFLTYFQNEAQLEKSRLLSDRFSAERPKGSFSTLEIQRTEQGDSAMYLCASTRDRAHNEQFFGPGTRLTVL.

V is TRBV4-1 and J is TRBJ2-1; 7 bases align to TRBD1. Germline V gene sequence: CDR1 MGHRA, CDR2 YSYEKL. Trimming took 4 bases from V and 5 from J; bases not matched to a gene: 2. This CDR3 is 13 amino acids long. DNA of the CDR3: TGCGCCAGCAGCCCGACAGGGAACAATGAGCAGTTCTTC. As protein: CASSPTGNNEQFF.

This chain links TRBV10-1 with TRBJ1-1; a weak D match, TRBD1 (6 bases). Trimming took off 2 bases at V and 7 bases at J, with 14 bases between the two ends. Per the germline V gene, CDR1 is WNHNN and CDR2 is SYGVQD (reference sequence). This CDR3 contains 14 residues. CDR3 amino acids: CASSETGGAGEAFF. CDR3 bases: TGCGCCAGCAGTGAGACGGGGGGCGCGGGTGAAGCTTTCTTT.

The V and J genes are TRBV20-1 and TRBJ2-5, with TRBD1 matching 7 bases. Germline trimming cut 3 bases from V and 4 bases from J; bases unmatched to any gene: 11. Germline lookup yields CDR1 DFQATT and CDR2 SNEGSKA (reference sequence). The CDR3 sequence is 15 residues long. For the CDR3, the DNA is TGCAGTGCTAGTGACACCAGGACAGGTTCAGAGACCCAGTACTTC. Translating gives CSASDTRTGSETQYF.

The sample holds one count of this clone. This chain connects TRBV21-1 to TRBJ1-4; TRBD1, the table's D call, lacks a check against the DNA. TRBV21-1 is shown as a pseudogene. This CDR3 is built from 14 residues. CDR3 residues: CASSSTGDNEKLFF. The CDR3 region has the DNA TGTGCCAGCAGCAGCACAGGGGATAATGAAAAACTGTTTTTT.

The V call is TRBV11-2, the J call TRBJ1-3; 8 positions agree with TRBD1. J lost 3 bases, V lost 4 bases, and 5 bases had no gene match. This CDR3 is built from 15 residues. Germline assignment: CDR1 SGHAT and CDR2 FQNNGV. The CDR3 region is CASSSDRGGGNTIYF. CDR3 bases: TGTGCCAGCAGCTCCGACAGGGGAGGTGGAAACACCATATATTTT.

The DNA of the CDR3 is TGTGCCAGCCGACAGACTTCTGGGGCCAACGTCCTGACTTTC. Encoded protein: CASRQTSGANVLTF. The chain carries TRBV6-4 and TRBJ2-6; maybe TRBD1 (5 bases). The V gene lost 8 bases and the J gene lost 1 base, with 9 bases spanning the gap. From germline, CDR1 is MRHNA and CDR2 SNTAGT. The CDR3 contains 14 residues.

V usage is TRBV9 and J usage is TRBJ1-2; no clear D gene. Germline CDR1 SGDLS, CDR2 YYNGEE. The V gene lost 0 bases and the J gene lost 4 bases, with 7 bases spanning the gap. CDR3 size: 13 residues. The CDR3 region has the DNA TGTGCCAGCAGCGTAGGGGCAACCTATGGCTACACCTTC. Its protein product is CASSVGATYGYTF.

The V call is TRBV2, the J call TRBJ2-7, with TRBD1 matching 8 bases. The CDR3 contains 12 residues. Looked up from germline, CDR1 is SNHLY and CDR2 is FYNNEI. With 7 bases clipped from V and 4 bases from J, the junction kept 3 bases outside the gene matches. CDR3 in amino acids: CASTRTGYEQYF. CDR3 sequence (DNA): TGTGCCAGCACTAGGACAGGGTACGAGCAGTACTTC.

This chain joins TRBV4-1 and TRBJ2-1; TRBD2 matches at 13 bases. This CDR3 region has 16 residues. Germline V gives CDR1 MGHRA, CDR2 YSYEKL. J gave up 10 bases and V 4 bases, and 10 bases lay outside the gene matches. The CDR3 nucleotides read TGCGCCAGCAGCCGCCAACTAGCGGGAGGGGACGGGGAGCAGTTCTTC. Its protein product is CASSRQLAGGDGEQFF.

The CDR3 DNA reads as TGTGCCAGCAGCGTAGAGAGCTGGCAGGTCCCCGGGGAGCTGTTTTTT. This encodes CASSVESWQVPGELFF. The chain couples TRBV9 to TRBJ2-2, with D unclear. CDR1 and CDR2 from the germline V gene are SGDLS and YYNGEE. The CDR3 runs 16 residues. Trimming removed 0 bases at V and 6 bases at J, with 15 bases between.